The 19 T cell receptor beta chains reported below all come from one sample, sequenced in a study of blood T cell repertoires in COVID-19 (dated by TCRdb to between 2020 and 2021). Libraries were built with the immunoSEQ multiplex PCR assay. TCRdb carries this immuneACCESS record with in-frame sequences only. Its versions omit some clonotypes, under half of them owing to an unresolved V gene in the studies checked, with the rest unexplained. The sample records 46,000 or so clones, approximately 88% of which are singletons. The top ten clonotypes cover about 7.5% of the sample. The source material was peripheral blood. These receptors all come from a man aged 45 to 65 with acute or convalescent COVID-19.

This chain connects TRBV19 to TRBJ2-3; D is perhaps TRBD1 (5 bases). The germline CDR1 and CDR2 sequences are LNHDA and SQIVND (reference sequence). The CDR3 spans 13 residues. Deletions cut 7 bases from V and 4 bases from J, with 12 bases between. The CDR3 reads CASNRQQSDTQYF. Written as DNA, the CDR3 is TGTGCCAGTAATAGACAGCAGTCAGATACGCAGTATTTT. The complete variable domain, with remaining parts taken from reference TRBV19 and TRBJ2-3, reads DGGITQSPKYLFRKEGQNVTLSCEQNLNHDAMYWYRQDPGQGLRLIYYSQIVNDFQKGDIAEGYSVSREKKESFPLTVTSAQKNPTAFYLCASNRQQSDTQYFGPGTRLTVL.

The chain's CDR3 is CASSRASGNVEYF. DNA of the CDR3: TGTGCGTCGTCAAGGGCTAGCGGTAACGTGGAGTACTTC. The chain employs TRBV6-5 and TRBJ2-7; the match to TRBD2 covers 7 bases. CDR1 is MNHEY and CDR2 is SVGAGI in the germline V gene. There are 13 residues in the CDR3.

The V and J genes are TRBV19 and TRBJ1-5; D not certain. V gave up 3 bases and J gave up 5 bases, with 14 bases separating them. Germline V CDR1 and CDR2: LNHDA, SQIVND (reference sequence). The CDR3 has 15 residues. As DNA, the CDR3 is TGTGCCAGTAGTATCCCGGGGAGTGGGTATCAGCCCCAGCATTTT. Translated: CASSIPGSGYQPQHF. Combining the CDR3 with reference TRBV19 and TRBJ1-5 gives the whole variable domain DGGITQSPKYLFRKEGQNVTLSCEQNLNHDAMYWYRQDPGQGLRLIYYSQIVNDFQKGDIAEGYSVSREKKESFPLTVTSAQKNPTAFYLCASSIPGSGYQPQHFGDGTRLSIL.

The rearrangement links TRBV4-3 to TRBJ1-1; a possible D gene is TRBD1 (6 bases). Trimming stripped 2 bases from V and 4 bases from J, with 8 bases between. Germline V CDR1 and CDR2: LGHNA, YSLEER. The CDR3 has 13 residues. CDR3 coding DNA: TGCGCCAGCAGCCAACAACAGGGCACTGAAGCTTTCTTT. Encoded protein: CASSQQQGTEAFF.

The gene calls are TRBV6-4 and TRBJ1-6; perhaps TRBD1 as D (6 bases). This CDR3 region has 15 residues. The V gene's germline CDR1 is MRHNA and CDR2 SNTAGT. Trimming cost V 6 bases and J 7 bases, with 16 bases left between them. The CDR3 sequence: CASSPGGRRNSPLHF. The DNA for the CDR3 is TGTGCCAGCAGCCCGGGGGGGCGGCGGAATTCACCCCTCCACTTT.

The J gene is TRBJ2-1, the V gene TRBV19; TRBD2 aligns across 11 bases. This CDR3 has 18 residues. Unmatched junction bases numbered 19, after V lost 3 bases and J lost 12 bases. Germline V lookup: CDR1 LNHDA, CDR2 SQIVND (reference sequence). The CDR3 bases are TGTGCCAGTAGTATTTACACTAGCGGGAGAGTTATGTCCTCGGGGCAGTTCTTC. Translation gives CASSIYTSGRVMSSGQFF.

The V and J genes are TRBV12-5 and TRBJ2-5; 10 bases fit TRBD1. The ends lost 6 bases at V and 4 bases at J; junction bases unmatched: 8. Per the germline V gene, CDR1 is LGHNT and CDR2 is FRNRAP. This CDR3 is built from 15 residues. CDR3 sequence (DNA): TGTGCTAGTGGACGGGGACAGGGGTTTGGAGAGACCCAGTACTTC. Translating gives CASGRGQGFGETQYF.

The chain recombines TRBV9 with TRBJ1-2; D is unclear. This CDR3 comprises 20 residues. V shed 6 bases and J shed 8 bases, with 38 bases lying between them. Germline V gene data show CDR1 as SGDLS and CDR2 as YYNGEE. CDR3 region: CASNRSLGRIILLFMEGYTF. The DNA of the CDR3 is TGTGCCAGCAACCGCTCGCTGGGGAGAATTATTTTACTTTTCATGGAAGGCTACACCTTC.

The gene calls are TRBV27 and TRBJ1-2; 8 bases map to TRBD1. This CDR3 region has 15 residues. After removal of 6 bases from V and 5 bases from J, the junction contained 11 bases not matched to a gene. Germline CDR1 is MNHEY and CDR2 is SMNVEV (reference sequence). CDR3 in amino acids: CASRSEHRGFYGYTF. CDR3 coding DNA: TGTGCCAGCAGAAGCGAACACAGGGGGTTTTATGGCTACACCTTC.

The CDR3 protein is CASSLREDTQYF. As DNA, the CDR3 is TGTGCCAGCAGTTTACGGGAAGATACGCAGTATTTT. The chain has TRBV28 and TRBJ2-3, with D perhaps matching TRBD2 (5 bases). This CDR3 contains 12 residues. Germline V gene sequence: CDR1 MDHEN, CDR2 SYDVKM. V lost 2 bases and J 5 bases, leaving 5 bases between the germline ends.

The gene calls are TRBV7-3 and TRBJ2-1, with D uncertain. Germline assignment: CDR1 SGHTA and CDR2 FQGTGA. V lost 5 bases and J lost 9, with 14 bases in between. CDR3 size: 13 residues. Written as DNA, the CDR3 is TGTGCCAGCAGCGAAATCGGGTTGAGTGAGCAGTTCTTC. This sequence encodes CASSEIGLSEQFF.

V usage is TRBV6-2 or TRBV6-3 and J usage is TRBJ2-3, with 11 bases aligning to TRBD2. Germline-derived CDR1 and CDR2 are MNHEY and SVGEGT. V shed 4 bases, J shed 7 bases, and the junction held 7 bases outside the gene matches. There are 15 residues in the CDR3. CDR3 amino acids: CASSSLSGRANTQYF. CDR3 coding DNA: TGTGCCAGCAGTTCCCTTAGCGGGAGGGCCAATACGCAGTATTTT.

The chain combines TRBV14 with TRBJ2-1; 9 nucleotides align to TRBD2. The length of the CDR3 is 16 residues. V gave up 6 bases and J gave up 0 bases; unmatched junction bases: 6. The germline CDR1 and CDR2 sequences are SGHDN and FVKESK. The CDR3 loop is CASRPTSGYSYNEQFF. The DNA of the CDR3 is TGTGCCAGCAGACCGACTAGCGGATACTCCTACAATGAGCAGTTCTTC.

This clone was seen just once. The chain employs TRBV24-1 and TRBJ1-5, with unresolved D. CDR3 length equals 13 residues. Per germline, CDR1 KGHDR and CDR2 SFDVKD. V was trimmed by 5 bases and J by 3 bases, leaving 7 bases between them. CDR3 residues: CATSARPNQPQHF. For the CDR3, the DNA is TGTGCCACCAGTGCCAGGCCCAATCAGCCCCAGCATTTT.

This rearrangement joins TRBV2 to TRBJ1-5; D perhaps matches TRBD1 (6 bases). The CDR3 runs 13 residues. V lost 7 bases to trimming and J lost 3 bases, with 10 bases between them. The germline V gene encodes CDR1 SNHLY and CDR2 FYNNEI. The chain's CDR3 is CASTQGSNQPQHF. CDR3 coding DNA: TGTGCCAGCACTCAGGGGTCCAATCAGCCCCAGCATTTT.

This chain links TRBV7-2 with TRBJ1-2; TRBD1 aligns across 7 bases. The CDR3 length is 14 residues. V was clipped by 5 bases and J by 6 bases; unmatched bases: 9. The germline gives CDR1 SGHTA, CDR2 FQGNSA. The chain's CDR3 is CASSLTSQGNGYTF. The CDR3 region has the DNA TGTGCCAGCAGCCTTACCTCACAGGGGAATGGCTACACCTTC.

The chain carries TRBV25-1 and TRBJ1-2; 12 bases are shared with TRBD1. Germline CDR1 reads MGHDK; CDR2 reads SYGVNS. The J segment lost 8 bases and the V segment lost 6 bases, leaving 10 bases of the junction unmatched. This CDR3 region has 15 residues. The CDR3 region has the DNA TGTGCCAGCAGCCCTCCGGGACAGGGGGCTGGAGGCTACACCTTC. This gives the protein CASSPPGQGAGGYTF.

This chain uses TRBV4-3 with TRBJ2-7; D may be TRBD2 (5 bases). Between the trimmed V and J ends, which lost 0 bases and 3 bases, there was a span of 9 bases. The CDR3 runs to 14 residues. Per the germline V gene, CDR1 is LGHNA and CDR2 is YSLEER. The CDR3 nucleotides read TGCGCCAGCAGCCAAGATGCGGGCGGCTACGAGCAGTACTTC. As protein: CASSQDAGGYEQYF.

CDR3 nucleotide sequence: TGTGCCAGTAGGGGGCAGGCCAACACCGGGGAGCTGTTTTTT. Its translation is CASRGQANTGELFF. The rearrangement links TRBV19 to TRBJ2-2, with D perhaps matching TRBD1 (5 bases). The V and J ends lost 6 bases and 2 bases respectively, with 10 bases between them. CDR3 length: 14 residues. Germline V gene data show CDR1 as LNHDA and CDR2 as SQIVND (reference sequence). Full variable domain (outside the CDR3, taken from reference TRBV19 and TRBJ2-2): DGGITQSPKYLFRKEGQNVTLSCEQNLNHDAMYWYRQDPGQGLRLIYYSQIVNDFQKGDIAEGYSVSREKKESFPLTVTSAQKNPTAFYLCASRGQANTGELFFGEGSRLTVL.